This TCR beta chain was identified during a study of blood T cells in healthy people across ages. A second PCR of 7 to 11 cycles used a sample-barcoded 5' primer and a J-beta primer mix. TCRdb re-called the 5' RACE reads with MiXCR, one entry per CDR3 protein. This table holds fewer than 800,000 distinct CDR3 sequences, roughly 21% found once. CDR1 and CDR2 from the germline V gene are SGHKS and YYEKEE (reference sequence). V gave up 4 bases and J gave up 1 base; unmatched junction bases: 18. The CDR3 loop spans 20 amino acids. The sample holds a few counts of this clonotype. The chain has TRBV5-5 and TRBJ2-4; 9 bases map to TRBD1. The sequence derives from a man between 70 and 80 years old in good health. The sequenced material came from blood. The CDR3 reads CASSVGQGTSLLSAKNIQYF. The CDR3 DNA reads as TGTGCCAGCAGCGTGGGACAGGGAACTTCCCTCCTTTCGGCCAAAAACATTCAGTACTTC.